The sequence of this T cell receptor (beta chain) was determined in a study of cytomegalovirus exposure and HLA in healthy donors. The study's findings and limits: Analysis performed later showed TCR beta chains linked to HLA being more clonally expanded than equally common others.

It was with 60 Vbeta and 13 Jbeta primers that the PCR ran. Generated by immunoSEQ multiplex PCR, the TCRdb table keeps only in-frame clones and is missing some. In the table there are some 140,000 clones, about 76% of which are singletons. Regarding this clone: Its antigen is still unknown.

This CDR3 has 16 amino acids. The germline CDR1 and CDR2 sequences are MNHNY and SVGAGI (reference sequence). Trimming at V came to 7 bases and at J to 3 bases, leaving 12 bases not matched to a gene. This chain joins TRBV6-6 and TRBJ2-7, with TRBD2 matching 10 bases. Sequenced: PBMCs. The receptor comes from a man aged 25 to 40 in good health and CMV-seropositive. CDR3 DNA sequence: TGTGCCAGCATGGCTAGCGGGGGCGGGGGCAACTACGAGCAGTACTTC. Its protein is CASMASGGGGNYEQYF.